One sample yielded the 20 T cell receptor beta chains listed below, sequenced in a study of cytomegalovirus exposure and HLA in healthy donors (dated by TCRdb to about 2017). The library was produced with the immunoSEQ multiplex PCR assay. TCRdb took over this immuneACCESS table, retaining in-frame rearrangements with V and J assigned. Such tables are incomplete; in checked studies, under half of the missing clones stem from an unresolved V gene, and the remainder is unexplained. The sample table lists more than 95,000 clones, approximately 86% of them with a count of one. The ten largest clones take up roughly 4% of the sample. Sequencing was performed on PBMCs. Receptors were obtained from a young woman in good health and CMV-seropositive.

This chain joins TRBV29-1 and TRBJ2-5; TRBD1 aligns across 11 bases. Germline V gene lookup returns CDR1 SQVTM and CDR2 ANQGSEA. With V trimmed by 5 bases and J by 5 bases, 4 bases remained unmatched. The CDR3 has 13 amino acids. The CDR3 loop is CSVTGTGGETQYF. CDR3 DNA sequence: TGCAGCGTTACCGGGACAGGGGGTGAGACCCAGTACTTC.

This clone appeared a few times. This rearrangement joins TRBV27 to TRBJ1-2; D is ambiguous. Germline V gene data show CDR1 as MNHEY and CDR2 as SMNVEV (reference sequence). Between the trimmed V and J ends, which lost 6 bases and 0 bases, there was a span of 8 bases. CDR3 length: 13 residues. CDR3 sequence: CASRLRANYGYTF. The CDR3 DNA is TGTGCCAGCAGGTTAAGAGCTAACTATGGCTACACCTTC.

This clone was seen a few times. This chain uses TRBV19 with TRBJ2-4; D gene ambiguous. This CDR3 spans 14 amino acids. Per germline, CDR1 LNHDA and CDR2 SQIVND (reference sequence). Trimming removed 3 bases from V and 0 bases from J, with 6 bases in between. The CDR3 DNA sequence: TGTGCCAGTAGTATCAGAGGAGCCAAAAACATTCAGTACTTC. As protein: CASSIRGAKNIQYF.

The rearrangement links TRBV5-6 to TRBJ1-2; 9 positions match TRBD1. Losses at the gene ends were 2 bases for V and 4 bases for J; bases not matched to a gene: 9. CDR1 is SGHDT and CDR2 is YYEEEE in the germline V gene. The CDR3 totals 16 residues. The CDR3 bases are TGTGCCAGCAGCTTCCTTTCCCGGGACAGGGTCTATGGCTACACCTTC. Amino acid sequence: CASSFLSRDRVYGYTF.

In regard to this clone: The CDR3 ends on some other residue instead of the conserved phenylalanine or tryptophan, so this is likely a read error. V is TRBV30 and J is TRBJ1-1, with D possibly matching TRBD1 (6 bases). Germline lookup yields CDR1 GTSNPN and CDR2 SVGIG (reference sequence). Trimming left V 5 bases short and J 5 bases short, with 15 bases between. This CDR3 is built from 13 residues. The CDR3 DNA sequence: TGTGCCTGGGCTCGGACAGCCGGAACTGAAGCTTTCCTT. Protein sequence: CAWARTAGTEAFL.

This clone showed up just once. V is TRBV11-3 and J is TRBJ2-5, with D possibly TRBD2 on 5 matching bases. The CDR3 contains 15 residues. Trimming took off 1 base at V and 3 bases at J, with 12 bases between the two ends. Germline CDR1 reads SGHNT; CDR2 reads YENEEA. CDR3 region: CASSLGGNSEETQYF. CDR3 DNA: TGTGCCAGCAGCTTAGGAGGGAACAGTGAAGAGACCCAGTACTTC.

This rearrangement joins TRBV18 to TRBJ1-2; tentatively, D is TRBD1 (5 bases). Germline V gives CDR1 KGHSH, CDR2 LQKENI. The CDR3 runs to 12 residues. Trimming cost V 3 bases and J 6 bases, with 8 bases left between them. The CDR3 spells CASSPQGDGYTF. The CDR3 region has the DNA TGTGCCAGCTCACCCCAGGGCGATGGCTACACCTTC.

The chain joins TRBV28 to TRBJ2-7; D possibly corresponds to TRBD1 (5 bases). Per the germline V gene, CDR1 is MDHEN and CDR2 is SYDVKM. This CDR3 is 15 amino acids long. The germline V and J ends were trimmed by 3 bases and 2 bases, with 14 bases remaining between them. CDR3 protein: CASSLGGAHTYEQYF. As DNA, the CDR3 is TGTGCCAGCAGTTTGGGTGGGGCTCACACCTACGAGCAGTACTTC.

The chain links TRBV7-6 to TRBJ1-5, with 9 nucleotides matching TRBD1. V dropped 1 base and J dropped 2; count of bases not matched to a gene: 3. Germline-derived CDR1 and CDR2 are SGHVS and FNYEAQ. The CDR3 spans 16 residues. CDR3 in amino acids: CASSLGTGDGNQPQHF. CDR3 DNA sequence: TGTGCCAGCAGCTTAGGGACAGGGGACGGCAATCAGCCCCAGCATTTT.

The chain combines TRBV10-3 with TRBJ1-2; 10 bases are shared with TRBD1. Germline loops: CDR1 ENHRY, CDR2 SYGVKD. V dropped 5 bases and J dropped 7; count of bases not matched to a gene: 4. The CDR3 spans 13 residues. DNA of the CDR3: TGTGCCATCAGTCCGGGACAGGGGTCTGGCTACACCTTC. Amino acid sequence: CAISPGQGSGYTF.

This chain connects TRBV19 to TRBJ1-5; TRBD1 matches at 12 bases. Germline CDR1 and CDR2: LNHDA and SQIVND (reference sequence). Losses at the gene ends were 5 bases for V and 7 bases for J; bases not matched to a gene: 9. The CDR3 has 16 residues. The CDR3 nucleotides read TGTGCCAGTAGTGCGCCGGGACAGGGGGCAAGACAGCCCCAGCATTTT. This sequence encodes CASSAPGQGARQPQHF.

In DNA form, the CDR3 reads TGTGCCAGCAGCCCAGGGGGCGAAATGAACACTGAAGCTTTCTTT. As protein: CASSPGGEMNTEAFF. This chain uses TRBV9 with TRBJ1-1; 8 bases map to TRBD1. The CDR3 spans 15 residues. Trimming cost V 4 bases and J 0 bases; bases outside gene matches: 5. From germline, CDR1 is SGDLS and CDR2 YYNGEE. Together with reference TRBV9 and TRBJ1-1, the CDR3 gives the full variable domain: DSGVTQTPKHLITATGQRVTLRCSPRSGDLSVYWYQQSLDQGLQFLIQYYNGEERAKGNILERFSAQQFPDLHSELNLSSLELGDSALYFCASSPGGEMNTEAFFGQGTRLTVV.

This clone was detected only once. The gene calls are TRBV9 and TRBJ1-3; no clear D gene. Trimming cost V 0 bases and J 7 bases, with 14 bases left between them. Germline assignment: CDR1 SGDLS and CDR2 YYNGEE. The CDR3 is 15 amino acids. CDR3: CASSVGEGTENTIYF. For the CDR3, the DNA is TGTGCCAGCAGCGTAGGTGAAGGAACGGAGAACACCATATATTTT.

This clone was detected ten times or more. The V and J genes are TRBV27 and TRBJ1-2; 10 bases are shared with TRBD1. Per the germline V gene, CDR1 is MNHEY and CDR2 is SMNVEV (reference sequence). V shed 2 bases, J shed 4 bases, and the junction held 1 base outside the gene matches. The CDR3 is made up of 14 amino acids. The CDR3 DNA is TGTGCCAGCAGTTTAGGGACAGGGGCCTATGGCTACACCTTC. Its protein is CASSLGTGAYGYTF.

This clone was counted a few times. J is TRBJ1-5 and V is TRBV7-9, with D possibly matching TRBD1 (5 bases). The V gene lost 2 bases and the J gene lost 4 bases, with 6 bases spanning the gap. This CDR3 is 13 amino acids long. CDR1 and CDR2 from the germline V gene are SEHNR and FQNEAQ (reference sequence). The CDR3 protein is CASSLSGNQPQHF. The CDR3 DNA follows: TGTGCCAGCAGCTTATCAGGGAATCAGCCCCAGCATTTT. The entire variable domain, with the rest obtained from reference TRBV7-9 and TRBJ1-5, is as follows: DTGVSQNPRHKITKRGQNVTFRCDPISEHNRLYWYRQTLGQGPEFLTYFQNEAQLEKSRLLSDRFSAERPKGSFSTLEIQRTEQGDSAMYLCASSLSGNQPQHFGDGTRLSIL.

The sample holds one count of this clone. The chain employs TRBV28 and TRBJ2-2, with D possibly matching TRBD2 (5 bases). The CDR3 is made up of 17 amino acids. V gave up 6 bases and J gave up 3 bases, with 20 bases separating them. CDR1 MDHEN and CDR2 SYDVKM come from the germline V gene. CDR3 loop: CASSSLGLRGYTGELFF. CDR3 bases: TGTGCCAGCAGCTCCCTGGGTCTTCGAGGGTACACCGGGGAGCTGTTTTTT.

This clone came up once. The chain carries TRBV4-2 and TRBJ2-7, with 8 bases lining up with TRBD2. The J segment lost 1 base and the V segment lost 2 bases, leaving 7 bases of the junction unmatched. The CDR3 extends over 16 amino acids. Germline lookup yields CDR1 LGHNA and CDR2 YNFKEQ. Here the CDR3 DNA reads TGTGCCAGCAGCCAAATAACTAGCGGTGCTTCCTACGAGCAGTACTTC. Protein: CASSQITSGASYEQYF.

The rearrangement uses TRBV6-7 and TRBJ2-7; possibly TRBD2 for D (7 bases). TRBV6-7 is sorted into the ORF group, with uncertain function. The CDR3 runs 15 residues. V lost 6 bases, J lost 3 bases, and 18 bases lay in between. The CDR3 sequence: CASSRFAGAGYEQYF. The CDR3 region has the DNA TGTGCCAGCAGCCGTTTTGCGGGGGCCGGCTACGAGCAGTACTTC.

The rearrangement links TRBV11-3 to TRBJ2-5; maybe TRBD1 (5 bases). The CDR3 extends over 15 amino acids. Trimming removed 7 bases from V and 1 base from J, with 16 bases in between. Germline CDR1 reads SGHNT; CDR2 reads YENEEA. The CDR3 loop is CASTPLQGSQETQYF. CDR3 in DNA: TGTGCCAGCACCCCCCTCCAGGGAAGCCAAGAGACCCAGTACTTC.

The chain links TRBV5-1 to TRBJ2-7; D is uncertain. The V and J ends lost 2 bases and 1 base respectively, with 10 bases between them. The CDR3 runs 14 residues. Germline V gene sequence: CDR1 SGHRS, CDR2 YFSETQ. The CDR3 spells CASSLTSGSYEQYF. The CDR3 DNA follows: TGCGCCAGCAGCTTAACCTCGGGTTCCTACGAGCAGTACTTC.